The 13 T cell receptor beta chains below all came from one sample that was sequenced in a study of beta chain features in type 1 diabetes (dated by TCRdb to between 2018 and 2020). General conclusions and limits of the study: A moderate but significant shortening of TCRB CDR3 length was observed in type 1 diabetes patients in all four CD4+ subsets.

These receptors' targets are unknown. Library construction relied on the immunoSEQ multiplex PCR assay. The entire isolated RNA was reverse transcribed using the High Capacity cDNA Reverse Transcription Kit, and thus expressed TCRB transcripts were sequenced. TCRdb limited this immuneACCESS table to in-frame rearrangements with V and J called. A share of clones is missing; checked studies link under half to unresolved V genes, and the rest is unexplained. Counted in this sample were approximately 150,000 clones; less than 15% of them appeared once. Approximately 1.3% of the sample is in the top ten clones. Material for sequencing was central memory CD4+ T cells from blood. These receptors all come from a man aged 18-30 years with type 1 diabetes.

V usage is TRBV18 and J usage is TRBJ2-7; D unclear. The CDR3 contains 14 residues. The germline gives CDR1 KGHSH, CDR2 LQKENI. V lost 1 base to trimming and J lost 4 bases, with 11 bases between them. The CDR3 DNA is TGTGCCAGCTCACCACGGCAGGAACTATACGAGCAGTACTTC. It specifies CASSPRQELYEQYF.

There are a few counts of this clone. The V gene is TRBV2, the J gene TRBJ2-7; D may be TRBD1 or TRBD2 (5 bases each). The ends were cut back, 4 bases at V and 5 bases at J, with 18 bases in the middle. Germline-derived CDR1 and CDR2 are SNHLY and FYNNEI. This CDR3 is built from 15 residues. The CDR3 nucleotides are TGTGCCAGCAGTGGGGGGATAGGACAAGCCGACGAGCAGTACTTC. Translating it yields CASSGGIGQADEQYF.

There are a few counts of this clone. CDR3 DNA: TGTGCCAGCAGCTTATGGGGCAGGGCGAAAGCCGAAGCTTTCTTT. Translated: CASSLWGRAKAEAFF. V usage is TRBV7-2 and J usage is TRBJ1-1, with a possible D match to TRBD1 (5 bases). In germline, CDR1 is SGHTA, CDR2 FQGNSA. This CDR3 comprises 15 residues. V was shortened by 2 bases and J by 8 bases, with 18 bases between the two germline ends.

The chain has TRBV10-3 and TRBJ1-6; D might be TRBD1 (5 bases). The V end was cut by 10 bases, the J end by 5 bases, with 15 bases between. This CDR3 contains 14 residues. Germline CDR1 is ENHRY and CDR2 is SYGVKD. For the CDR3, the DNA is TGTGCCACCCGCGCCGGGACCGATAATTCACCCCTCCACTTT. This sequence encodes CATRAGTDNSPLHF.

The chain couples TRBV18 to TRBJ2-1; no reliable D call. V lost 5 bases and J lost 6, with 17 bases in between. Germline V gene sequence: CDR1 KGHSH, CDR2 LQKENI. The CDR3 is made up of 15 amino acids. Here the CDR3 DNA reads TGTGCCAGCTCATCCCTGGACGGAACATCCAATGAGCAGTTCTTC. Protein: CASSSLDGTSNEQFF.

This clone turned up a few times. A far larger clone lies a single base away; this is likely a read error. The chain joins TRBV2 to TRBJ2-1, with D perhaps matching TRBD1 (8 bases). This CDR3 has 13 amino acids. V was clipped by 5 bases and J by 9 bases, with 14 bases between them. Germline CDR1 and CDR2: SNHLY and FYNNEI. CDR3 loop: CASSSTGGGEQFF. The DNA of the CDR3 is TGTGCCAGCAGTTCCACAGGGGGGGGTGAGCAGTTCTTC.

There are a few counts of this clone. The chain couples TRBV28 to TRBJ1-4; unclear D gene. This CDR3 contains 12 residues. Trimming removed 6 bases at V and 2 bases at J, with 4 bases between. Germline-derived CDR1 and CDR2 are MDHEN and SYDVKM. The CDR3 DNA sequence: TGTGCCAGCAGGCTGACTAATGAAAAACTGTTTTTT. This encodes CASRLTNEKLFF. Together with reference TRBV28 and TRBJ1-4, the CDR3 gives the full variable domain: DVKVTQSSRYLVKRTGEKVFLECVQDMDHENMFWYRQDPGLGLRLIYFSYDVKMKEKGDIPEGYSVSREKKERFSLILESASTNQTSMYLCASRLTNEKLFFGSGTQLSVL.

This chain connects TRBV29-1 to TRBJ2-5; unclear D gene. CDR3 size: 13 residues. Germline CDR1 and CDR2: SQVTM and ANQGSEA. V gave up 4 bases and J gave up 5 bases, with 14 bases separating them. CDR3 sequence (DNA): TGCAGCGTTGGGTCCATCGGTAGGGAGACCCAGTACTTC. Translation gives CSVGSIGRETQYF.

V and J are TRBV15 and TRBJ2-5; D is possibly TRBD1 (5 bases). With 1 base removed from V and 4 bases from J, the gap between germline ends came to 10 bases. Germline-derived CDR1 and CDR2 are LNHNV and YYDKDF (reference sequence). This CDR3 has 14 amino acids. The CDR3 nucleotides read TGTGCCACCAGCAGAGGCAGGGATCGAGAGACCCAGTACTTC. This sequence encodes CATSRGRDRETQYF.

V and J are TRBV18 and TRBJ1-6, with no clear D. Looked up from germline, CDR1 is KGHSH and CDR2 is LQKENI. V was trimmed by 1 base and J by 0 bases, leaving 7 bases between them. This CDR3 comprises 16 residues. CDR3 amino acids: CASSPLVSSYNSPLHF. In DNA form, the CDR3 reads TGTGCCAGCTCACCACTGGTCTCCTCCTATAATTCACCCCTCCACTTT.

This clone was seen only a few times. The rearrangement joins TRBV5-4 to TRBJ2-3, with 8 positions matching TRBD2. This CDR3 spans 14 amino acids. Germline CDR1 SGHNT, CDR2 YYREEE (reference sequence). V was pared by 4 bases and J by 5 bases, with 6 bases of the junction left unmatched. CDR3 nucleotides: TGTGCCAGCAGCCCTCTAGCGGGTGAAGATACGCAGTATTTT. Translation gives CASSPLAGEDTQYF.

This chain joins TRBV7-2 and TRBJ2-5; 7 bases map to TRBD2. In germline, CDR1 is SGHTA, CDR2 FQGNSA. The CDR3 sequence is 13 residues long. V gave up 3 bases and J gave up 4 bases; unmatched junction bases: 2. Written as DNA, the CDR3 is TGTGCCAGCAGCTTCGGCGGGGGAGAGACCCAGTACTTC. The encoded protein is CASSFGGGETQYF.

The V call is TRBV7-6, the J call TRBJ1-1, with D hard to call. Germline V CDR1 and CDR2: SGHVS, FNYEAQ. Deletions cut 5 bases from V and 1 base from J, with 8 bases between. The CDR3 runs 13 residues. CDR3 bases: TGTGCCAGCAGCATGCAAGAGAACACTGAAGCTTTCTTT. Encoded protein: CASSMQENTEAFF.